This TCR beta chain was found in a study of breast tumors, draining lymph nodes, adjacent tissues. Whole-study findings and limits: Tumor TCR diversity was below lymph nodes but above nontumor tissue. Tumor and nontumor repertoires were significantly more similar in luminal-like than in basal-like breast cancer.

CDR1 and CDR2 from the germline V gene are WSHSY and SAAADI. CDR3 length equals 14 residues. V was trimmed by 6 bases and J by 8 bases, leaving 14 bases between them. This clonotype was counted at least ten times. The antigen remains undetermined. TCRdb re-called the multiplex PCR reads through MiXCR, storing one row per CDR3 protein. The data contain around 140,000 distinct CDR3 sequences, 30% to 35% of them singletons. The lymph nodes were axillary draining lymph nodes from breast cancer patients. This TCR was sampled from a female donor with breast cancer. Some clones in this sample may be carry-over from other donors' samples. V is TRBV10-2 and J is TRBJ1-6; D might be TRBD1 (5 bases). Sequences were obtained from axillary lymph node tissue. CDR3 sequence reads: CASRAGTSDSPLHF. For the CDR3, the DNA is TGCGCCAGCAGAGCCGGGACCTCGGATTCACCCCTCCACTTT.